The 28 T cell receptor beta chains in this list originate from one sample, sequenced in a study of blood T cells in healthy people across ages. For the second PCR, which ran for about 7 to 11 cycles, a sample-barcoded 5' primer and a J-beta primer mix were used. One entry per CDR3 protein, called by TCRdb with MiXCR from the 5' RACE reads. The data contain about a million distinct CDR3 sequences, 35% to 40% of them singletons. Sequencing input: blood. Receptors originate from a man between 18 and 35 years old in good health.

The chain employs TRBV6-6 and TRBJ2-3; 7 nucleotides line up with TRBD1. Germline V gene sequence: CDR1 MNHNY, CDR2 SVGAGI (reference sequence). Germline trimming cut 7 bases from V and 1 base from J; bases unmatched to any gene: 11. CDR3 length: 16 residues. The CDR3 DNA is TGTGCCAGCAACTCGCAAGGGGGCGCGGGCACAGATACGCAGTATTTT. The encoded protein is CASNSQGGAGTDTQYF.

The CDR3 is CASSLEVGAAFF. DNA of the CDR3: TGTGCCAGCAGCTTAGAGGTGGGAGCCGCTTTCTTT. This sequence joins TRBV7-2 and TRBJ1-1; D ambiguous. This CDR3 is built from 12 residues. Germline-derived CDR1 and CDR2 are SGHTA and FQGNSA. Deletions cut 1 base from V and 11 bases from J, with 11 bases between.

As concerns this clonotype: A much more abundant neighbour one base away suggests this may be a read error. The chain couples TRBV12-3 or TRBV12-4 to TRBJ2-3, with 11 nucleotides matching TRBD2. The junction had 9 bases not matched to a gene; V was cut back by 4 bases and J by 9 bases. The CDR3 length is 15 residues. The DNA for the CDR3 is TGTGCCAGCAGTTCTCCTAGCGGGGGGATAGAGACGCAGTATTTT. It is translated as CASSSPSGGIETQYF.

This chain links TRBV5-1 with TRBJ1-1; D may be TRBD1 (5 bases). The CDR3 is 14 residues long. Germline-derived CDR1 and CDR2 are SGHRS and YFSETQ. V was shortened by 5 bases and J by 1 base, with 12 bases between the two germline ends. The CDR3 is CASRSGLENTEAFF. The CDR3 region has the DNA TGCGCCAGCAGATCGGGACTGGAGAACACTGAAGCTTTCTTT.

The chain is built from TRBV12-3 or TRBV12-4 and TRBJ1-5; maybe TRBD1 (5 bases). V was pared by 7 bases and J by 6 bases, with 13 bases between. The CDR3 has 13 residues. The CDR3 DNA sequence: TGTGCCAGCACCATGGGGGACCGTCAGCCCCAGCATTTT. Translation: CASTMGDRQPQHF.

The CDR3 spells CASSPGTGLADTQYF. For the CDR3, the DNA is TGTGCCAGCAGCCCCGGGACAGGGTTGGCAGATACGCAGTATTTT. This rearrangement joins TRBV27 to TRBJ2-3; 9 bases align to TRBD1. Germline V gene sequence: CDR1 MNHEY, CDR2 SMNVEV (reference sequence). The CDR3 consists of 15 residues. V lost 6 bases to trimming and J lost 4 bases; unmatched junction nucleotides: 8.

V and J are TRBV28 and TRBJ2-1; the D gene is possibly TRBD2 (5 bases). Per the germline V gene, CDR1 is MDHEN and CDR2 is SYDVKM. Deletions cut 5 bases from V and 7 bases from J, with 12 bases between. This CDR3 spans 13 amino acids. CDR3 protein: CASSPEGTNEQFF. CDR3 DNA sequence: TGTGCCAGCAGTCCCGAGGGAACGAATGAGCAGTTCTTC.

The J gene is TRBJ1-2, the V gene TRBV2; no firm D call. This CDR3 spans 13 amino acids. The V and J ends lost 8 bases and 6 bases respectively, with 16 bases between them. Germline V gene data show CDR1 as SNHLY and CDR2 as FYNNEI. CDR3 in amino acids: CASLERGFDGYTF. CDR3 bases: TGTGCCAGCCTCGAGCGGGGATTCGATGGCTACACCTTC.

This clonotype was seen a few times. The CDR3 DNA sequence: TGTGCCATCAGTGTTGGCCGCGAAACCGGGGAGCTGTTTTTT. Translating it yields CAISVGRETGELFF. V and J are TRBV10-3 and TRBJ2-2; the D is unclear. The length of the CDR3 is 14 residues. Trimming left V 4 bases short and J 5 bases short, with 11 bases between. Germline V gene sequence: CDR1 ENHRY, CDR2 SYGVKD.

This clonotype was seen only a few times. CDR3 bases: TGCAGCGTTGAAGAGGGTATGAACACTGAAGCTTTCTTT. This codes for CSVEEGMNTEAFF. The J gene is TRBJ1-1, the V gene TRBV29-1, with D unresolved. Trimming took off 0 bases at V and 0 bases at J, with 5 bases between the two ends. In germline, CDR1 is SQVTM, CDR2 ANQGSEA. The CDR3 totals 13 residues.

This clonotype was detected only a few times. V gene TRBV7-9 combines with J gene TRBJ2-7; 8 nucleotides align to TRBD1. CDR1 and CDR2 from the germline V gene are SEHNR and FQNEAQ (reference sequence). This CDR3 comprises 15 residues. The V segment lost 5 bases and the J segment 3 bases; nucleotides outside the gene matches: 9. CDR3 protein: CASSPGQGRNYEQYF. In DNA, the CDR3 is TGTGCCAGCAGCCCCGGACAGGGACGAAACTACGAGCAGTACTTC.

This clonotype was found a few times. This chain connects TRBV7-8 to TRBJ2-3; tentative D call: TRBD2 (6 bases). Germline V CDR1 and CDR2: SGHVS, FQNEAQ. This CDR3 is built from 15 residues. V was shortened by 5 bases and J by 1 base, with 13 bases between the two germline ends. Here the CDR3 reads CASSPRERGTDTQYF. The CDR3 DNA sequence: TGTGCCAGCAGCCCCCGTGAGCGGGGCACAGATACGCAGTATTTT.

V is TRBV6-1 and J is TRBJ1-5; D may be TRBD1 (6 bases). Germline V gene data show CDR1 as MNHNS and CDR2 as SASEGT. V lost 6 bases, J lost 1 base, and 19 bases lay in between. The CDR3 contains 17 residues. The CDR3 sequence is CASRAEGGASSNQPQHF. The CDR3 coding sequence is TGTGCCAGCAGAGCCGAGGGGGGGGCCAGCAGCAATCAGCCCCAGCATTTT.

This clonotype was seen a handful of times. The chain combines TRBV10-3 with TRBJ2-1; TRBD2 matches at 9 bases. The germline V gene encodes CDR1 ENHRY and CDR2 SYGVKD. With 10 bases clipped from V and 0 bases from J, the junction kept 4 bases outside the gene matches. CDR3 length equals 14 residues. In DNA form, the CDR3 reads TGTGCCACAGCGGGGGGTAGCTCCTACAATGAGCAGTTCTTC. This sequence encodes CATAGGSSYNEQFF.

This clonotype occurred once. The chain recombines TRBV2 with TRBJ1-1; D uncertain. Trimming shortened V by 1 base and J by 5 bases, and 8 bases separated the two germline ends. CDR1 is SNHLY and CDR2 is FYNNEI in the germline V gene. CDR3 length equals 13 residues. CDR3 DNA: TGTGCCAGCAGTGAAGAGTCGTGGACTGAAGCTTTCTTT. Residues: CASSEESWTEAFF.

This chain uses TRBV10-3 with TRBJ1-2; 7 bases are a match to TRBD1. The CDR3 runs to 11 residues. Germline trimming cut 10 bases from V and 8 bases from J; bases unmatched to any gene: 7. Germline V lookup: CDR1 ENHRY, CDR2 SYGVKD. CDR3 nucleotides: TGTGCCAGCGAAGACAGGGTCGGCTACACCTTC. Its translation is CASEDRVGYTF.

This clonotype has a handful of counts. The chain links TRBV20-1 to TRBJ1-6, with D possibly being TRBD1 (5 bases). Trimming pared 2 bases from V and 9 bases from J, leaving 14 bases between. The CDR3 is 14 residues long. Germline CDR1 DFQATT, CDR2 SNEGSKA (reference sequence). The CDR3 is CSARPGAEGSPLHF. The CDR3 DNA follows: TGCAGTGCTAGACCCGGGGCCGAGGGTTCACCCCTCCACTTT.

This clonotype was observed a handful of times. V usage is TRBV6-6 and J usage is TRBJ1-5; D ambiguous. Germline CDR1 and CDR2: MNHNY and SVGAGI (reference sequence). The CDR3 has 13 amino acids. V was trimmed by 6 bases and J by 7 bases, leaving 13 bases between them. The CDR3 spells CASSQASGQPQHF. CDR3 coding DNA: TGTGCCAGCAGCCAAGCTTCGGGGCAGCCCCAGCATTTT.

The chain employs TRBV28 and TRBJ2-5, with D perhaps being TRBD1 or TRBD2 (5 bases each). The J call may be wrong; the DNA end is better matched by TRBJ2-4. The V gene's germline CDR1 is MDHEN and CDR2 SYDVKM. This CDR3 region has 12 residues. The CDR3 DNA follows: TGTGCCAGCAGTTTTACAGGAGGCATTCAGTACTTC. Translating gives CASSFTGGIQYF.

This chain connects TRBV13 to TRBJ2-1; the D call may be TRBD1 or TRBD2 (5 bases each). This CDR3 region has 13 residues. V lost 8 bases to trimming and J lost 8 bases, with 16 bases between them. Germline-derived CDR1 and CDR2 are PRHDT and FYEKMQ (reference sequence). CDR3 nucleotide sequence: TGTGCCAGCTCGCGCTATGGGGGTGATGAGCAGTTCTTC. Its translation: CASSRYGGDEQFF.

There are a few counts of this clonotype. The chain links TRBV28 to TRBJ1-5; a weak D match, TRBD1 (6 bases). This CDR3 region has 16 residues. Deletions cut 7 bases from V and 0 bases from J, with 16 bases between. Germline CDR1 MDHEN, CDR2 SYDVKM. CDR3 in DNA: TGTGCCAGCATCTCCGCGGGACATTATAGCAATCAGCCCCAGCATTTT. Translating it yields CASISAGHYSNQPQHF.

Only a few counts were recorded for this clonotype. The V call is TRBV28, the J call TRBJ2-3; 8 nucleotides match TRBD1. Looked up from germline, CDR1 is MDHEN and CDR2 is SYDVKM. This CDR3 has 17 residues. The ends lost 4 bases at V and 6 bases at J; junction bases unmatched: 15. CDR3 in DNA: TGTGCCAGCAGTTCGGGACAGGCCCTCGCCCTTGAGGATACGCAGTATTTT. Its translation is CASSSGQALALEDTQYF.

The chain is built from TRBV4-3 and TRBJ2-7; D may be TRBD2 (5 bases). Per germline, CDR1 LGHNA and CDR2 YSLEER. Deletions cut 1 base from V and 4 bases from J, with 11 bases between. This CDR3 has 14 amino acids. The CDR3 coding sequence is TGCGCCAGCAGCCAAGTCCCAACTAGATACGAGCAGTACTTC. Translated, it gives CASSQVPTRYEQYF.

The chain recombines TRBV7-2 with TRBJ1-4; tentative D call: TRBD1 (5 bases). The CDR3 is 13 amino acids. Germline V gene sequence: CDR1 SGHTA, CDR2 FQGNSA. V lost 5 bases and J 8 bases, leaving 12 bases between the germline ends. CDR3 sequence (DNA): TGTGCCAGCAGCGCGAAACAGGCGGAAAAACTGTTTTTT. Translation: CASSAKQAEKLFF.

This rearrangement joins TRBV6-2 or TRBV6-3 to TRBJ2-7; the match to TRBD2 covers 9 bases. The J call may not be correct, given that the DNA end is closer to TRBJ2-5. CDR1 MNHEY and CDR2 SVGEGT come from the germline V gene. The CDR3 contains 15 residues. The CDR3 spells CASSYQRGDLETQYF. The DNA for the CDR3 is TGTGCCAGCAGTTACCAGCGGGGGGATCTAGAGACCCAGTACTTC.

This clonotype was observed a few times. The chain carries TRBV12-3 or TRBV12-4 and TRBJ1-2; D ambiguous. The CDR3 runs 14 residues. With 5 bases removed from V and 5 bases from J, the gap between germline ends came to 15 bases. The CDR3 DNA follows: TGTGCCAGCAGTCCTCTGACCTCCGGGTATGGCTACACCTTC. It specifies CASSPLTSGYGYTF.

This chain links TRBV28 with TRBJ1-2; 7 bases match TRBD1. The ends lost 2 bases at V and 12 bases at J; junction bases unmatched: 12. The germline gives CDR1 MDHEN, CDR2 SYDVKM. This CDR3 contains 14 residues. In DNA, the CDR3 is TGTGCCAGCAGTTTACAACAGGGGCCCGGAAGGGACACCTTC. It translates to CASSLQQGPGRDTF.

The rearrangement joins TRBV7-3 to TRBJ2-1; TRBD2 might be the D (5 bases). The CDR3 loop spans 15 amino acids. Germline assignment: CDR1 SGHTA and CDR2 FQGTGA. The germline V and J ends were trimmed by 1 base and 4 bases, with 11 bases remaining between them. The chain's CDR3 is CASSLRGKVYNEQFF. CDR3 nucleotide sequence: TGTGCCAGCAGCTTAAGAGGGAAAGTATACAATGAGCAGTTCTTC.